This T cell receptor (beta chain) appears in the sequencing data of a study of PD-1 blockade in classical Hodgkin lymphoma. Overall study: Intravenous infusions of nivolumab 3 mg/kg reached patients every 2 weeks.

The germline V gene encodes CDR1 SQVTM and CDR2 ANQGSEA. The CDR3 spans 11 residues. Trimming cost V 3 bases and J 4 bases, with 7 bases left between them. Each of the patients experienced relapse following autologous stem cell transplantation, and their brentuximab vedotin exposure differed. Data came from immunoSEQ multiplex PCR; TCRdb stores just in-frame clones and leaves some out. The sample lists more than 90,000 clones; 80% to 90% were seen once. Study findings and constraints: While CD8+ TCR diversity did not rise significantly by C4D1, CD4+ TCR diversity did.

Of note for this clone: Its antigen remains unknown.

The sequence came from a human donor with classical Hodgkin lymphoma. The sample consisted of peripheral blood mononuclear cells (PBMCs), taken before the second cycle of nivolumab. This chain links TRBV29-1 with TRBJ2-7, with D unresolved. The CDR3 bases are TGCAGCGTTGATCTGGATTACGAGCAGTACTTC. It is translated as CSVDLDYEQYF.